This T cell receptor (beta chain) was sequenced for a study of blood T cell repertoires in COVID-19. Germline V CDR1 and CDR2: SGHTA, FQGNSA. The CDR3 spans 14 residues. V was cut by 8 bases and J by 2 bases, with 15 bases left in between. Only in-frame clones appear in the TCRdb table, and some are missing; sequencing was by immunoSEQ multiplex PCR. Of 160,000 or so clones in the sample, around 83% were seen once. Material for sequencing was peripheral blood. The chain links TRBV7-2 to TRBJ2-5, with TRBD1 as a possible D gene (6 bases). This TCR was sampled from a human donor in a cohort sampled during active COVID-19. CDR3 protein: CASGSRTVQETQYF. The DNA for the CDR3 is TGTGCCAGCGGGTCCCGGACAGTTCAAGAGACCCAGTACTTC.